These 6 T cell receptor beta chains were all obtained from the same sample, sequenced in a study of cytomegalovirus exposure and HLA in healthy donors. The protocol was immunoSEQ multiplex PCR, while the TCRdb copy is restricted to in-frame clones and leaves out a portion. The sample shows over 45,000 clones, more than 75% of them seen only once. Specimen: PBMCs. Receptor source: a man younger than 30 in good health and CMV-seronegative.

CDR3 protein: CASSTRTSGSLEQYF. In DNA form, the CDR3 reads TGTGCCAGCAGCACCAGGACTAGCGGGAGTCTCGAGCAGTACTTC. The rearrangement joins TRBV7-2 to TRBJ2-7, with 13 bases fitting TRBD2. J was trimmed by 6 bases and V by 5 bases; bases with no gene match: 7. Germline CDR1 reads SGHTA; CDR2 reads FQGNSA. This CDR3 has 15 amino acids.

In its sample, this clone was seen once. The chain uses TRBV19 and TRBJ2-7; D is possibly TRBD2 (6 bases). The V and J ends lost 10 bases and 3 bases respectively, with 22 bases between them. Germline V lookup: CDR1 LNHDA, CDR2 SQIVND (reference sequence). The CDR3 loop spans 15 amino acids. For the CDR3, the DNA is TGTGCCACCCAGCCCTATAGCGGCAGTCACTACGAGCAGTACTTC. Residues: CATQPYSGSHYEQYF.

The chain's CDR3 is CASSSTQGNQPQHF. Here the CDR3 DNA reads TGTGCCAGCAGCTCCACACAGGGCAATCAGCCCCAGCATTTT. The rearrangement links TRBV7-8 to TRBJ1-5, with D maybe TRBD1 (5 bases). The CDR3 extends over 14 amino acids. V gave up 4 bases and J gave up 2 bases, with 9 bases separating them. Germline CDR1 and CDR2: SGHVS and FQNEAQ.

The rearrangement uses TRBV28 and TRBJ2-7; TRBD2 aligns across 8 bases. This CDR3 comprises 16 residues. V was pared by 6 bases and J by 3 bases, with 13 bases of the junction left unmatched. Germline values: CDR1 MDHEN, CDR2 SYDVKM. CDR3 DNA sequence: TGTGCCAGCAGCTTGACCAGCGGGGGTATAAGCTACGAGCAGTACTTC. This translates into CASSLTSGGISYEQYF.

The chain recombines TRBV10-3 with TRBJ2-3; 13 bases fit TRBD2. With V trimmed by 3 bases and J by 8 bases, 2 bases remained unmatched. The CDR3 has 14 amino acids. Looked up from germline, CDR1 is ENHRY and CDR2 is SYGVKD. CDR3 nucleotide sequence: TGTGCCATCAGTGAAAGGACTAGCGGGAGTACGCAGTATTTT. Protein: CAISERTSGSTQYF.

The chain couples TRBV9 to TRBJ2-5, with 11 positions matching TRBD1. CDR1 SGDLS and CDR2 YYNGEE come from the germline V gene. The CDR3 is 16 residues long. J lost 3 bases, V lost 4 bases, and 8 bases had no gene match. This CDR3 reads CASSYRTGGLEETQYF. The CDR3, as DNA: TGTGCCAGCAGCTACCGGACAGGGGGCTTGGAAGAGACCCAGTACTTC.